This T cell receptor beta chain came from a study of a mutant IDH1 vaccine in newly diagnosed glioma. Study summary: Treated patients had a mean age of around 40 years and a sex split that was around 60% male and roughly 38% female. Patients got radiotherapy, temozolomide, or both beforehand, and most got both. V12 came at week 35, V13 at week 47. Study conclusions and caveats: Researchers report vaccine-induced immune responses in roughly 93% of patients.

V was cut by 1 base and J by 0 bases, with 12 bases left in between. CDR1 and CDR2 (germline): LGHNA, YSLEER. The CDR3 consists of 17 residues. TCRdb's copy holds only in-frame clones and misses some; the assay was immunoSEQ multiplex PCR. Of 10,000 to 15,000 clones in the sample, around 76% are singletons; the top ten hold less than 4.5%. Sample time point: week 47, end of study. Each vaccine dose was 300 ug of mutant IDH1 20-mer peptide, with topical imiquimod. Judged by abundance, this clone is medium-sized. Its antigen is unknown. This chain links TRBV4-3 with TRBJ1-4, with D maybe TRBD1 (5 bases). The receptor's source is a woman aged 40 to 50 with glioma. The sample was PBMCs, taken from a glioma patient whose treatment included an IDH1 peptide vaccine. The DNA for the CDR3 is TGCGCCAGCAGCCAAGGATCGGGGGGGGCAACTAATGAAAAACTGTTTTTT. Protein product: CASSQGSGGATNEKLFF.